This T cell receptor (beta chain) was recorded in a study of T cell responses to AZD1222 COVID-19 vaccine. The CDR3 contains 14 residues. V was cut by 4 bases and J by 0 bases, with 10 bases left in between. Germline V gene data show CDR1 as SGHRS and CDR2 as YFSETQ. Only in-frame clones appear in the TCRdb table, and some are missing; sequencing was by immunoSEQ multiplex PCR. In the table there are approximately 60,000 clones, 65% to 90% of which are singletons. The sample consisted of peripheral blood, taken on day 0 of AZD1222 vaccination. The chain links TRBV5-1 to TRBJ1-2, with D perhaps TRBD1 (5 bases). This clonotype was obtained from an adult in good health. The CDR3 DNA follows: TGCGCCAGCAGCCTCGACAGAGCTAACTATGGCTACACCTTC. As protein: CASSLDRANYGYTF.